The 32 T cell receptor beta chains in this list originate from one sample, sequenced in a study of T cells in Graves' hyperthyroidism and ophthalmopathy. There were TCR beta CDR3 regions amplified from RNA transcripts. The study used the HTBI primer set for a first-round RT-PCR of the TCR CDR3. MiXCR, run by TCRdb on the multiplex PCR reads, gives a single entry per CDR3 protein. The sample yields approximately 640,000 distinct CDR3 sequences, under 20% seen once. The sample taken for sequencing was blood. The source of these receptors is a young woman with Graves' hyperthyroidism.

The CDR3 region has the DNA TGTGCCAGCAGTGAAGCACTTGGACAGGGGGTCGATACGCAGTATTTT. It yields the protein CASSEALGQGVDTQYF. The rearrangement joins TRBV6-1 to TRBJ2-3; 10 bases fit TRBD1. V gave up 0 bases and J gave up 6 bases; unmatched junction bases: 6. This CDR3 is 16 amino acids long. Germline V lookup: CDR1 MNHNS, CDR2 SASEGT.

This clonotype was picked up a small number of times. The CDR3 DNA follows: TGTGCCAGCAGTGACCGACAGTTTAATCAGCCCCAGCATTTT. It is translated as CASSDRQFNQPQHF. The gene calls are TRBV6-1 and TRBJ1-5; TRBD1 is a possible D gene (5 bases). V was cut by 3 bases and J by 4 bases, with 10 bases left in between. Per the germline V gene, CDR1 is MNHNS and CDR2 is SASEGT. CDR3 length: 14 residues.

Many counts were recorded for this clonotype. The gene calls are TRBV2 and TRBJ2-5; D gene unclear. Germline CDR1 and CDR2: SNHLY and FYNNEI. This CDR3 region has 10 residues. Trimming shortened V by 4 bases and J by 5 bases, and 2 bases separated the two germline ends. The CDR3 nucleotides are TGTGCCAGCAGTGTTGAGACCCAGTACTTC. Protein product: CASSVETQYF.

This clonotype has a handful of counts. The chain carries TRBV25-1 and TRBJ2-7; D might be TRBD2 (6 bases). Trimming took off 9 bases at V and 3 bases at J, with 15 bases between the two ends. CDR1 is MGHDK and CDR2 is SYGVNS in the germline V gene. This CDR3 has 13 amino acids. The CDR3 spells CAREGGGLYEQYF. The CDR3 region has the DNA TGTGCCAGAGAGGGAGGAGGGCTCTACGAGCAGTACTTC.

This clonotype showed up just a few times. The chain joins TRBV12-3 or TRBV12-4 to TRBJ2-1; D perhaps matches TRBD2 (5 bases). V lost 1 base, J lost 5 bases, and 9 bases lay in between. The CDR3 runs to 14 residues. CDR3 sequence: CASSLGGRHNEQFF. CDR3 coding DNA: TGTGCCAGCAGTTTAGGCGGGCGGCACAATGAGCAGTTCTTC.

With respect to this clonotype: This may arise from a read error, as a much more abundant clone is one base away. The chain links TRBV29-1 to TRBJ1-2; D possibly corresponds to TRBD1 (5 bases). The CDR3 is 11 amino acids. Germline V gives CDR1 SQVTM, CDR2 ANQGSEA. As DNA, the CDR3 is TGCAGTGCTGGGACGGGTTATGGCTACACCTTC. It codes for CSAGTGYGYTF. Full variable domain (rest looked up from reference TRBV29-1 and TRBJ1-2): SAVISQKPSRDICQRGTSLTIQCQVDSQVTMMFWYRQQPGQSLTLIATANQGSEATYESGFVIDKFPISRPNLTFSTLTVSNMSPEDSSIYLCSAGTGYGYTFGSGTRLTVV.

This clonotype was observed many times. The chain couples TRBV7-3 to TRBJ2-3; D is uncertain. The CDR3 consists of 13 residues. Germline assignment: CDR1 SGHTA and CDR2 FQGTGA. V shed 6 bases and J shed 2 bases, with 9 bases lying between them. The CDR3 spells CASSLGFTDTQYF. In DNA form, the CDR3 reads TGTGCCAGCAGTTTAGGGTTCACAGATACGCAGTATTTT.

The V call is TRBV11-2, the J call TRBJ2-3, with D tentatively TRBD2 (5 bases). Looked up from germline, CDR1 is SGHAT and CDR2 is FQNNGV. There are 15 residues in the CDR3. Trimming removed 2 bases at V and 1 base at J, with 10 bases between. CDR3 amino acids: CASSLMGSGTDTQYF. The CDR3 DNA is TGTGCCAGCAGCTTAATGGGGAGCGGCACAGATACGCAGTATTTT.

This clonotype was picked up many times. The chain carries TRBV19 and TRBJ1-1, with 7 nucleotides matching TRBD1. The ends lost 7 bases at V and 3 bases at J; junction bases unmatched: 2. The CDR3 sequence is 12 residues long. Germline CDR1 LNHDA, CDR2 SQIVND (reference sequence). The chain's CDR3 is CASKGQDTEAFF. The CDR3 DNA is TGTGCCAGTAAAGGACAGGACACTGAAGCTTTCTTT. Full variable domain (rest looked up from reference TRBV19 and TRBJ1-1): DGGITQSPKYLFRKEGQNVTLSCEQNLNHDAMYWYRQDPGQGLRLIYYSQIVNDFQKGDIAEGYSVSREKKESFPLTVTSAQKNPTAFYLCASKGQDTEAFFGQGTRLTVV.

This clonotype occurred a few times. The chain uses TRBV19 and TRBJ1-2; possibly TRBD1 for D (5 bases). Trimming took 8 bases from V and 3 from J, leaving 10 bases between them. Germline V gene data show CDR1 as LNHDA and CDR2 as SQIVND (reference sequence). There are 12 residues in the CDR3. The DNA for the CDR3 is TGTGCCAGTCTTCAGGGCCACTATGGCTACACCTTC. Its protein is CASLQGHYGYTF.

With regard to this clonotype: This clone may be a read error of a much larger clone one base away. The V call is TRBV28, the J call TRBJ1-2, with D maybe TRBD1 (6 bases). In germline, CDR1 is MDHEN, CDR2 SYDVKM. V lost 7 bases, J lost 7 bases, and 16 bases lay in between. The CDR3 is made up of 13 amino acids. The CDR3 DNA reads TGTGCCAGCACCGAACAGGGATCTGGTGGCTACACCTTC. This sequence encodes CASTEQGSGGYTF.

This clonotype has a count of ten or more. The J gene is TRBJ2-1, the V gene TRBV28; D unclear. Germline CDR1 MDHEN, CDR2 SYDVKM. This CDR3 has 15 residues. Trimming pared 6 bases from V and 0 bases from J, leaving 12 bases between. In DNA form, the CDR3 reads TGTGCCAGCAGCCAGTCCCTAAGCTCCTACAATGAGCAGTTCTTC. This encodes CASSQSLSSYNEQFF.

This clonotype was seen repeatedly, ten times or more. The rearrangement links TRBV3-1 to TRBJ1-1, with a weak D call TRBD1 (6 bases). The V gene's germline CDR1 is LGHDT and CDR2 YNNKEL (reference sequence). Trimming removed 4 bases at V and 10 bases at J, with 13 bases between. The CDR3 is made up of 12 amino acids. The CDR3 DNA reads as TGTGCCAGCAGCCGCACAGGGCGGCGAGCTTTCTTT. Protein: CASSRTGRRAFF. Using reference TRBV3-1 and TRBJ1-1 for the parts outside the CDR3, the full variable domain is DTAVSQTPKYLVTQMGNDKSIKCEQNLGHDTMYWYKQDSKKFLKIMFSYNNKELIINETVPNRFSPKSPDKAHLNLHINSLELGDSAVYFCASSRTGRRAFFGQGTRLTVV.

The table lists this clonotype with many counts. V and J are TRBV6-2 or TRBV6-3 and TRBJ2-1; D remains unclear. V was clipped by 2 bases and J by 3 bases, with 14 bases between them. CDR1 is MNHEY and CDR2 is SVGEGT in the germline V gene. The CDR3 extends over 16 amino acids. CDR3 residues: CASSYPLGGDYNEQFF. CDR3 nucleotides: TGTGCCAGCAGTTACCCCTTGGGTGGGGACTACAATGAGCAGTTCTTC.

The rearrangement uses TRBV30 and TRBJ2-7; D unresolved. The CDR3 loop spans 12 amino acids. Germline V lookup: CDR1 GTSNPN, CDR2 SVGIG (reference sequence). Trimming took 0 bases from V and 6 from J, leaving 9 bases between them. In DNA form, the CDR3 reads TGTGCCTGGAGTGTACGGGCCCGCGAGCAGTACTTC. Its translation is CAWSVRAREQYF.

The chain is built from TRBV29-1 and TRBJ2-3, with 10 bases that match TRBD1. This CDR3 has 14 amino acids. Trimming removed 5 bases from V and 4 bases from J; junction bases left unmatched: 6. Germline values: CDR1 SQVTM, CDR2 ANQGSEA. CDR3 residues: CSVLGQGPPDTQYF. As DNA, the CDR3 is TGCAGCGTTTTGGGACAGGGGCCCCCAGATACGCAGTATTTT.

In its sample, this clonotype was seen a few times. A read error may account for a junction end that differs from germline. The chain joins TRBV7-9 to TRBJ2-2; the D is unclear. This CDR3 contains 13 residues. Germline V gene sequence: CDR1 SEHNR, CDR2 FQNEAQ (reference sequence). CDR3 loop: CASTLDTHGELFF. CDR3 nucleotide sequence: TGTGCCAGCACCTTAGATACTCACGGGGAGCTGTTTTTT.

This clonotype was picked up many times. The genes are TRBV19 and TRBJ2-5; D gene ambiguous. Germline loops: CDR1 LNHDA, CDR2 SQIVND (reference sequence). V was cut by 6 bases and J by 5 bases, with 7 bases left in between. The CDR3 spans 11 residues. The CDR3 sequence: CASRLSETQYF. The DNA for the CDR3 is TGTGCCAGTAGGCTAAGTGAGACCCAGTACTTC.

This clonotype has a count of ten or more. The rearrangement joins TRBV5-1 to TRBJ1-1; no clear D. There are 14 residues in the CDR3. Germline V gene sequence: CDR1 SGHRS, CDR2 YFSETQ. Trimming cost V 2 bases and J 4 bases, with 12 bases left between them. The CDR3 is CASSFRPGFTEAFF. CDR3 nucleotides: TGCGCCAGCAGCTTCCGCCCGGGGTTCACTGAAGCTTTCTTT.

Details on this clonotype: The junction differs from germline at one of its ends, possibly a read error. V and J are TRBV7-2 and TRBJ2-2, with D perhaps matching TRBD2 (5 bases). Germline V gene sequence: CDR1 SGHTA, CDR2 FQGNSA. This CDR3 spans 15 amino acids. This chain's CDR3 is CASSLQAGYTGEPFF. The CDR3 DNA reads TGTGCCAGCAGCTTACAAGCAGGCTACACCGGGGAGCCGTTTTTT.

The chain is built from TRBV6-1 and TRBJ1-2; unclear D gene. Trimming removed 11 bases at V and 2 bases at J, with 6 bases between. There are 10 residues in the CDR3. Germline V gene sequence: CDR1 MNHNS, CDR2 SASEGT. The CDR3 reads CAAYNYGYTF. In DNA form, the CDR3 reads TGTGCCGCATACAACTATGGCTACACCTTC.

The chain combines TRBV20-1 with TRBJ1-1; 7 nucleotides match TRBD1. With V trimmed by 7 bases and J by 1 base, 6 bases remained unmatched. The germline gives CDR1 DFQATT, CDR2 SNEGSKA (reference sequence). The CDR3 has 13 amino acids. CDR3 DNA: TGCAGTGACGTACGGACAGGGAACACTGAAGCTTTCTTT. Protein sequence: CSDVRTGNTEAFF.

This clonotype was found many times. The chain couples TRBV12-3 or TRBV12-4 to TRBJ1-5, with D possibly matching TRBD1 (5 bases). The V gene lost 8 bases and the J gene lost 5 bases, with 16 bases spanning the gap. The CDR3 length is 14 residues. This CDR3 is CASSTQGADQPQHF. The CDR3 DNA follows: TGTGCCAGCTCCACTCAAGGGGCTGATCAGCCCCAGCATTTT.

This clonotype was counted many times. This sequence joins TRBV12-3 or TRBV12-4 and TRBJ2-7; 14 positions match TRBD2. The V gene end was trimmed by 5 bases and the J gene end by 4 bases; junction bases not matched to a gene: 4. This CDR3 has 15 amino acids. CDR3 residues: CASSGWTSGRYEQYF. The DNA of the CDR3 is TGTGCCAGCAGTGGCTGGACTAGCGGGAGGTACGAGCAGTACTTC.

This clonotype was picked up many times. V usage is TRBV30 and J usage is TRBJ2-5; possible D gene TRBD1, 6 bases. V was trimmed by 3 bases and J by 4 bases, leaving 12 bases between them. This CDR3 has 13 residues. Germline V gene data show CDR1 as GTSNPN and CDR2 as SVGIG (reference sequence). DNA of the CDR3: TGTGCCTGGAGGACAGGAGGAGTAGAGACCCAGTACTTC. Protein sequence: CAWRTGGVETQYF.

This chain joins TRBV7-3 and TRBJ2-3; 12 bases map to TRBD2. The germline gives CDR1 SGHTA, CDR2 FQGTGA. CDR3 size: 19 residues. Losses at the gene ends were 0 bases for V and 1 base for J; bases not matched to a gene: 8. The CDR3: CASSLTGTSGPQGTDTQYF. Written as DNA, the CDR3 is TGTGCCAGCAGCTTAACAGGGACTAGCGGGCCCCAAGGCACAGATACGCAGTATTTT.

This clonotype was counted at least ten times. This rearrangement joins TRBV28 to TRBJ2-1; a possible D gene is TRBD2 (5 bases). V gave up 4 bases and J gave up 5 bases, with 18 bases separating them. The length of the CDR3 is 16 residues. Looked up from germline, CDR1 is MDHEN and CDR2 is SYDVKM. CDR3 nucleotides: TGTGCCAGCAGTTCGCCAGGACTGTACCTCAACAATGAGCAGTTCTTC. Encoded protein: CASSSPGLYLNNEQFF.

This clonotype has just a few counts. The rearrangement links TRBV28 to TRBJ2-4; D call uncertain. Trimming pared 5 bases from V and 3 bases from J, leaving 17 bases between. CDR3 size: 16 residues. The germline gives CDR1 MDHEN, CDR2 SYDVKM. Written as DNA, the CDR3 is TGTGCCAGCAGTACACAAATGGACGGGCTCAAAAACATTCAGTACTTC. It yields the protein CASSTQMDGLKNIQYF.

This clonotype was seen repeatedly, ten times or more. The V call is TRBV7-8, the J call TRBJ2-5, with D perhaps matching TRBD1 or TRBD2 (5 bases each). CDR1 and CDR2 from the germline V gene are SGHVS and FQNEAQ. V lost 3 bases, J lost 5 bases, and 10 bases lay in between. The CDR3 has 13 residues. In nucleotides, the CDR3 is TGTGCCAGCAGCTTCCGGTGGGGGGAGACCCAGTACTTC. Translation: CASSFRWGETQYF.

This clonotype has a count of ten or more. The chain recombines TRBV6-1 with TRBJ2-1; TRBD2 matches 7 bases. Trimming at V came to 2 bases and at J to 7 bases, leaving 14 bases not matched to a gene. The V gene's germline CDR1 is MNHNS and CDR2 SASEGT. The CDR3 totals 17 residues. CDR3 protein: CASSESPYVGGRNEQFF. CDR3 DNA: TGTGCCAGCAGTGAATCCCCGTACGTTGGCGGGAGAAATGAGCAGTTCTTC.

This chain uses TRBV4-1 with TRBJ2-7; D is unclear. V lost 0 bases to trimming and J lost 3 bases, with 6 bases between them. The CDR3 spans 13 residues. The germline CDR1 and CDR2 sequences are MGHRA and YSYEKL. The CDR3 region is CASSQESGYEQYF. CDR3 sequence (DNA): TGCGCCAGCAGCCAAGAAAGTGGCTACGAGCAGTACTTC.

This clonotype turned up a few times. The V and J genes are TRBV11-3 and TRBJ2-1; 10 bases are a match to TRBD2. Germline V CDR1 and CDR2: SGHNT, YENEEA. Germline trimming cut 3 bases from V and 9 bases from J; bases unmatched to any gene: 11. The CDR3 sequence is 16 residues long. CDR3 coding DNA: TGTGCCAGCAGCTTTGGGGCTCGGACTAGCGGAACTGAGCAGTTCTTC. Its translation: CASSFGARTSGTEQFF.